Presented here are 16 T cell receptor beta chains from one specimen sequenced in a study of OX40 agonist ivuxolimab in advanced cancers. Libraries were prepared through the immunoSEQ multiplex PCR assay. TCRdb obtained this table from immuneACCESS and retained in-frame rearrangements with V and J assigned. These tables miss some clones; where compared with another copy, unresolved V genes account for less than half of the shortfall, and the remainder is unexplained. Recorded for this sample are tens of thousands of clones; around 83% of them occurred a single time. The biggest ten clones account for 0.65% to 0.85% of the sample. Sequencing was performed on CD4+ or CD8+ T cells sorted from blood, taken in a trial of the OX40 agonist ivuxolimab. Every receptor here comes from an adult with an advanced solid tumor such as melanoma, head and neck, liver or kidney cancer.

The J gene is TRBJ2-7, the V gene TRBV2; tentative D call: TRBD1 (7 bases). In germline, CDR1 is SNHLY, CDR2 FYNNEI. CDR3 length: 18 amino acids. V lost 7 bases and J 0 bases, leaving 25 bases between the germline ends. CDR3 nucleotides: TGTGCCAGCAAAAGGGAGGCCCAGGGGGTGCTCGACTCCTACGAGCAGTACTTC. It translates to CASKREAQGVLDSYEQYF.

The chain combines TRBV5-4 with TRBJ2-1; 9 nucleotides align to TRBD2. The germline CDR1 and CDR2 sequences are SGHNT and YYREEE (reference sequence). V lost 5 bases to trimming and J lost 7 bases; unmatched junction nucleotides: 10. The CDR3 has 15 residues. This chain's CDR3 is CASRVVSGRENEQFF. CDR3 DNA: TGTGCCAGCAGGGTTGTTAGCGGGAGAGAGAATGAGCAGTTCTTC.

The V and J genes are TRBV5-1 and TRBJ2-5; possibly TRBD2 for D (5 bases). Germline V gene sequence: CDR1 SGHRS, CDR2 YFSETQ. This CDR3 has 15 amino acids. V lost 4 bases, J lost 1 base, and 14 bases lay in between. Here the CDR3 reads CASSPPGSGQETQYF. The CDR3 bases are TGCGCCAGCAGCCCCCCGGGGAGCGGCCAAGAGACCCAGTACTTC. Drawing the rest from reference TRBV5-1 and TRBJ2-5, the complete variable domain is KAGVTQTPRYLIKTRGQQVTLSCSPISGHRSVSWYQQTPGQGLQFLFEYFSETQRNKGNFPGRFSGRQFSNSRSEMNVSTLELGDSALYLCASSPPGSGQETQYFGPGTRLLVL.

V and J are TRBV5-1 and TRBJ1-5, with 8 bases matching TRBD1. Per germline, CDR1 SGHRS and CDR2 YFSETQ. The V gene end was trimmed by 4 bases and the J gene end by 6 bases; junction bases not matched to a gene: 6. The CDR3 has 14 residues. The CDR3 sequence: CASSLGQGGQPQHF. CDR3 nucleotides: TGCGCCAGCAGCCTAGGACAGGGAGGTCAGCCCCAGCATTTT.

This clone was seen a handful of times. The chain employs TRBV18 and TRBJ2-1, with D perhaps TRBD2 (6 bases). Germline V CDR1 and CDR2: KGHSH, LQKENI. Trimming took off 3 bases at V and 8 bases at J, with 11 bases between the two ends. The CDR3 is 13 amino acids. CDR3 residues: CASSPWGVDEQFF. As DNA, the CDR3 is TGTGCCAGCTCACCGTGGGGGGTTGATGAGCAGTTCTTC.

This clone was found a few times. V gene TRBV7-6 combines with J gene TRBJ1-5; D unclear. Germline CDR1 reads SGHVS; CDR2 reads FNYEAQ. The ends were cut back, 6 bases at V and 7 bases at J, with 7 bases in the middle. This CDR3 has 11 residues. This CDR3 is CASRGPQPQHF. Here the CDR3 DNA reads TGTGCCAGCAGAGGACCACAGCCCCAGCATTTT.

The rearrangement joins TRBV6-1 to TRBJ1-1; maybe TRBD1 (6 bases). The length of the CDR3 is 15 residues. With 7 bases removed from V and 5 bases from J, the gap between germline ends came to 20 bases. The germline gives CDR1 MNHNS, CDR2 SASEGT. Here the CDR3 DNA reads TGTGCCAGCACTTCCCCCGGGGGCTGGGGGACTGAAGCTTTCTTT. Protein product: CASTSPGGWGTEAFF.

This clone was detected only once. This chain joins TRBV5-8 and TRBJ2-5; 7 bases align to TRBD2. CDR3 size: 15 residues. Germline values: CDR1 SGHTS, CDR2 YDEGEE. The junction had 11 bases not matched to a gene; V was cut back by 4 bases and J by 5 bases. The CDR3 region is CASSPDLAGGETQYF. The CDR3 bases are TGTGCCAGCAGCCCCGACTTAGCGGGTGGGGAGACCCAGTACTTC.

The chain recombines TRBV18 with TRBJ1-3, with a weak D call TRBD1 (5 bases). The CDR3 covers 14 residues. The V gene lost 4 bases and the J gene lost 5 bases, with 12 bases spanning the gap. Germline lookup yields CDR1 KGHSH and CDR2 LQKENI. In DNA, the CDR3 is TGTGCCAGCTCACAAAATCCAGGGAGAAACACCATATATTTT. Translating gives CASSQNPGRNTIYF.

The rearrangement uses TRBV2 and TRBJ2-1; D remains ambiguous. The V gene's germline CDR1 is SNHLY and CDR2 FYNNEI. The CDR3 loop spans 13 amino acids. The V gene lost 4 bases and the J gene lost 8 bases, with 12 bases spanning the gap. The CDR3 spells CASSVEFGDEQFF. CDR3 coding DNA: TGTGCCAGCAGTGTCGAATTCGGCGATGAGCAGTTCTTC.

This clone was recorded only once. The V gene is TRBV10-1, the J gene TRBJ2-3, with 8 bases aligning to TRBD1. The CDR3 has 14 residues. Germline V gene data show CDR1 as WNHNN and CDR2 as SYGVQD (reference sequence). The V segment lost 8 bases and the J segment 0 bases; nucleotides outside the gene matches: 4. CDR3 in amino acids: CASSGTGSTDTQYF. CDR3 nucleotides: TGCGCCAGCTCCGGGACAGGAAGCACAGATACGCAGTATTTT.

This sequence joins TRBV6-5 and TRBJ2-7, with 8 bases identical to TRBD2. The germline V gene encodes CDR1 MNHEY and CDR2 SVGAGI. The V and J ends lost 6 bases and 5 bases, in that order; junction bases with no gene match: 12. This CDR3 spans 15 amino acids. The CDR3 nucleotides read TGTGCCAGCAGAGACTATAGCGGGGTGAGAAACGAGCAGTACTTC. It is translated as CASRDYSGVRNEQYF.

The chain employs TRBV6-1 and TRBJ2-5; D possibly matches TRBD1 or TRBD2 (5 bases each). The V gene's germline CDR1 is MNHNS and CDR2 SASEGT. The CDR3 length is 18 residues. The V gene lost 0 bases and the J gene lost 1 base, with 18 bases spanning the gap. CDR3 residues: CASSEALRGGPSQETQYF. The CDR3 nucleotides are TGTGCCAGCAGTGAAGCGCTTCGTGGGGGACCCTCCCAAGAGACCCAGTACTTC.

The table lists this clone with a count of one. CDR3: CASSLKAGGPQETQYF. As DNA, the CDR3 is TGTGCCAGCAGCTTGAAAGCGGGAGGGCCTCAAGAGACCCAGTACTTC. The chain uses TRBV7-9 and TRBJ2-5, with 10 nucleotides matching TRBD2. The length of the CDR3 is 16 residues. Germline values: CDR1 SEHNR, CDR2 FQNEAQ (reference sequence). J was trimmed by 2 bases and V by 3 bases; bases with no gene match: 6.

The V gene is TRBV5-1, the J gene TRBJ1-2; D not certain. CDR3 length equals 16 residues. Trimming pared 1 base from V and 0 bases from J, leaving 13 bases between. Germline CDR1 reads SGHRS; CDR2 reads YFSETQ. The DNA for the CDR3 is TGCGCCAGCAGCTTGTTCCCGGGCCAAGCTAACTATGGCTACACCTTC. Protein product: CASSLFPGQANYGYTF.

This sequence joins TRBV6-5 and TRBJ2-1; perhaps D is TRBD1 or TRBD2 (5 bases each). CDR1 is MNHEY, CDR2 SVGAGI, per germline. CDR3 length equals 15 residues. Trimming cost V 5 bases and J 6 bases, with 17 bases left between them. The CDR3 loop is CASSPISGTPNEQFF. The CDR3 DNA sequence: TGTGCCAGCAGTCCGATTTCCGGGACGCCCAATGAGCAGTTCTTC.